One sample yielded the 23 T cell receptor beta chains listed below, sequenced in a study of early T cells in non-severe SARS-CoV-2 infection. TCRdb reanalysed the 5' RACE reads using MiXCR and keeps one entry per CDR3 protein. This sample yields roughly 28,000 distinct CDR3 sequences, of which about 4.5% are seen a single time; approximately 10% belongs to the top ten. Sequencing was done on a sample of whole blood. These receptor sequences come from an adult who was a healthcare worker with PCR-confirmed SARS-CoV-2 infection or an uninfected control (not recorded which).

This clonotype was counted many times. The genes are TRBV20-1 and TRBJ1-2; no firm D call. Looked up from germline, CDR1 is DFQATT and CDR2 is SNEGSKA (reference sequence). CDR3 length: 9 residues. V lost 6 bases, J lost 3 bases, and 2 bases lay in between. CDR3 amino acids: CSADYGYTF. CDR3 bases: TGCAGTGCCGACTATGGCTACACCTTC.

This clonotype has a count of ten or more. The CDR3 region has the DNA TGTGCCAGCTCACCTCAGGACAGGGACCAGTACTTC. This codes for CASSPQDRDQYF. The gene calls are TRBV18 and TRBJ2-5, with 8 bases aligning to TRBD1. CDR3 size: 12 residues. Germline V CDR1 and CDR2: KGHSH, LQKENI. Trimming took 3 bases from V and 10 from J; bases not matched to a gene: 4.

The V and J genes are TRBV4-3 and TRBJ2-1; D might be TRBD2 (6 bases). CDR3 size: 15 residues. V lost 4 bases and J lost 8, with 18 bases in between. The germline V gene encodes CDR1 LGHNA and CDR2 YSLEER. CDR3 protein: CASSPQEGSRDEQFF. The CDR3 bases are TGCGCCAGCAGCCCCCAGGAGGGTAGCCGGGATGAGCAGTTCTTC.

The genes are TRBV28 and TRBJ1-5; 9 nucleotides line up with TRBD1. The CDR3 totals 20 residues. Germline CDR1 is MDHEN and CDR2 is SYDVKM. Germline trimming cut 5 bases from V and 2 bases from J; bases unmatched to any gene: 19. The CDR3 reads CASSEFDRGFKGIGNQPQHF. DNA for the CDR3: TGTGCCAGCAGTGAATTCGACAGGGGGTTCAAAGGCATCGGCAATCAGCCCCAGCATTTT.

To note about this clonotype: An end of the junction does not agree with germline; a read error may underlie this. The genes are TRBV24-1 and TRBJ2-2; TRBD2 agrees at 9 bases. The CDR3 contains 16 residues. Germline-derived CDR1 and CDR2 are KGHDR and SFDVKD. CDR3 in amino acids: CASSEVSGSGTGELFF. As DNA, the CDR3 is TGTGCCTCCAGTGAGGTTAGCGGGAGTGGGACCGGGGAGCTGTTTTTT.

This clonotype appeared many times. This chain's CDR3 is CASSLLDRFESEAFF. CDR3 coding DNA: TGTGCCAGCAGTTTACTGGACAGGTTCGAGTCTGAAGCTTTCTTT. The chain is built from TRBV12-3 or TRBV12-4 and TRBJ1-1; 7 bases map to TRBD1. The length of the CDR3 is 15 residues. V shed 2 bases, J shed 6 bases, and the junction held 9 bases outside the gene matches.

This clonotype was observed at least ten times. The chain couples TRBV24-1 to TRBJ2-3, with D possibly TRBD2 on 6 matching bases. Germline assignment: CDR1 KGHDR and CDR2 SFDVKD. V was clipped by 2 bases and J by 6 bases, with 11 bases between them. The CDR3 extends over 14 amino acids. CDR3 sequence (DNA): TGTGCCACCAGTGATTGGGGAGGAGGGGATACGCAGTATTTT. Translation: CATSDWGGGDTQYF.

This clonotype was observed many times. The rearrangement links TRBV28 to TRBJ2-7, with D possibly being TRBD2 (6 bases). CDR3 size: 13 residues. V was clipped by 5 bases and J by 6 bases, with 14 bases between them. CDR1 MDHEN and CDR2 SYDVKM come from the germline V gene. The CDR3 DNA sequence: TGTGCCAGCAGTCCAGAGACTAGACGCGAGCAGTACGTC. It yields the protein CASSPETRREQYV.

This clonotype was observed many times. The V call is TRBV29-1, the J call TRBJ2-2; no definite D call. The germline CDR1 and CDR2 sequences are SQVTM and ANQGSEA. CDR3 length: 14 residues. V lost 5 bases and J lost 4, with 14 bases in between. The CDR3, as DNA: TGCAGCGTTACGCCTGGGGTGCGCACCGGGGAGCTGTTTTTT. Translated: CSVTPGVRTGELFF.

Ten or more counts support this clonotype. V gene TRBV4-1 combines with J gene TRBJ1-5; D ambiguous. CDR3 size: 14 residues. Trimming took off 1 base at V and 4 bases at J, with 8 bases between the two ends. Germline values: CDR1 MGHRA, CDR2 YSYEKL. CDR3: CASSQVPGNQPQHF. CDR3 nucleotides: TGCGCCAGCAGCCAAGTGCCCGGAAATCAGCCCCAGCATTTT.

This clonotype was counted ten times or more. The chain recombines TRBV20-1 with TRBJ2-4, with 8 bases aligning to TRBD1. Germline-derived CDR1 and CDR2 are DFQATT and SNEGSKA (reference sequence). The CDR3 is 12 residues long. The CDR3 loop is CRPGGDKNIQYF. The CDR3 DNA reads TGCAGACCAGGGGGCGACAAAAACATTCAGTACTTC.

This clonotype was seen at least ten times. The V gene is TRBV4-2, the J gene TRBJ2-6; D tentatively reads TRBD1 or TRBD2 (5 bases each). This CDR3 is built from 16 residues. Deletions cut 1 base from V and 0 bases from J, with 7 bases between. Per the germline V gene, CDR1 is LGHNA and CDR2 is YNFKEQ. The CDR3 nucleotides are TGTGCCAGCAGCCAAGCGGGGCCCTCTGGGGCCAACGTCCTGACTTTC. Translated: CASSQAGPSGANVLTF.

Notes on this clonotype: This may be a read error: a much more frequent sequence differs by one nucleotide. The chain has TRBV11-3 and TRBJ2-3; a weak D match, TRBD1 (6 bases). Per the germline V gene, CDR1 is SGHNT and CDR2 is YENEEA. The CDR3 runs to 17 residues. V lost 1 base to trimming and J lost 2 bases, with 16 bases between them. In nucleotides, the CDR3 is TGTGCCAGCAGCTTAGGTCCTACAGGGCTCGACACAGATACGCAGTATTTT. It specifies CASSLGPTGLDTDTQYF.

This clonotype was recorded many times. The chain recombines TRBV20-1 with TRBJ2-7; no definite D call. The CDR3 has 12 residues. V was clipped by 1 base and J by 2 bases, with 6 bases between them. Germline assignment: CDR1 DFQATT and CDR2 SNEGSKA (reference sequence). The CDR3 region is CSARAETYEQYF. CDR3 in DNA: TGCAGTGCTAGAGCGGAGACCTACGAGCAGTACTTC.

In this sample, this clonotype turned up many times. This chain joins TRBV12-3 or TRBV12-4 and TRBJ2-7, with D uncertain. The CDR3 contains 12 residues. The CDR3 here is CVSSFGFYEQYV. The CDR3 region has the DNA TGTGTCAGCAGTTTCGGGTTTTACGAGCAGTACGTC.

This clonotype was detected many times. The rearrangement links TRBV20-1 to TRBJ2-7; D possibly corresponds to TRBD2 (6 bases). The CDR3 contains 11 residues. The germline gives CDR1 DFQATT, CDR2 SNEGSKA (reference sequence). V was shortened by 3 bases and J by 7 bases, with 10 bases between the two germline ends. The chain's CDR3 is CSASTGLEQYF. The CDR3 region has the DNA TGCAGTGCTAGTACAGGACTAGAGCAGTACTTC.

This clonotype was counted many times. This rearrangement joins TRBV20-1 to TRBJ2-4; D is perhaps TRBD1 or TRBD2 (7 bases each). The CDR3 sequence is 15 residues long. The V and J ends lost 6 bases and 11 bases respectively, with 26 bases between them. CDR1 is DFQATT, CDR2 SNEGSKA, per germline (reference sequence). The CDR3 DNA follows: TGCAGTGCCATCAGCGGGACAGCTGGGATTGCGGTTCAGTACTTC. Residues: CSAISGTAGIAVQYF.

This clonotype was observed many times. This chain connects TRBV19 to TRBJ2-1; 10 positions match TRBD2. The CDR3 runs to 16 residues. V lost 5 bases and J lost 9; bases outside the gene matches: 13. CDR1 and CDR2 from the germline V gene are LNHDA and SQIVND (reference sequence). Written as DNA, the CDR3 is TGTGCCAGTAGTTCCTACCCTAGCGGGAGTTCTACTGAGCAGTTCTTC. It translates to CASSSYPSGSSTEQFF.

This clonotype was picked up many times. The chain employs TRBV20-1 and TRBJ1-5; D unresolved. Germline V CDR1 and CDR2: DFQATT, SNEGSKA (reference sequence). This CDR3 is 15 amino acids long. Trimming cost V 5 bases and J 7 bases, with 21 bases left between them. CDR3 sequence reads: CSAEYRTDFTQPQHF. Written as DNA, the CDR3 is TGCAGTGCTGAATACCGGACGGATTTCACCCAGCCCCAGCATTTT.

This clonotype has a count of ten or more. The J gene is TRBJ1-5, the V gene TRBV7-2; D gene unclear. The CDR3 consists of 13 residues. Trimming took 1 base from V and 4 from J, leaving 5 bases between them. Germline V lookup: CDR1 SGHTA, CDR2 FQGNSA. DNA for the CDR3: TGTGCCAGCAGCTTAGTGGAAAATCAGCCCCAGCATTTT. It yields the protein CASSLVENQPQHF.

This clonotype was picked up many times. This chain uses TRBV4-1 with TRBJ1-6, with 7 bases aligning to TRBD1. The trim removed 0 bases at V and 4 bases at J, leaving 24 bases unmatched. Germline assignment: CDR1 MGHRA and CDR2 YSYEKL. CDR3 length equals 23 residues. The CDR3 spells CASSQDRTFRDRSFGGYNSPLHF. CDR3 nucleotides: TGCGCCAGCAGCCAAGATCGGACCTTTCGGGACAGAAGCTTTGGGGGGTATAATTCACCCCTCCACTTT.

This clonotype was detected ten times or more. The V call is TRBV5-6, the J call TRBJ1-4; D unresolved. CDR1 SGHDT and CDR2 YYEEEE come from the germline V gene. The CDR3 contains 17 residues. The germline V and J ends were trimmed by 4 bases and 8 bases, with 24 bases remaining between them. The CDR3 sequence is CASSEWGFLMEEEKLFF. DNA of the CDR3: TGTGCCAGCAGCGAGTGGGGATTTCTGATGGAGGAGGAAAAACTGTTTTTT.

Ten or more counts support this clonotype. The chain links TRBV30 to TRBJ1-1; D is perhaps TRBD1 (5 bases). CDR1 is GTSNPN, CDR2 SVGIG, per germline (reference sequence). The ends were cut back, 3 bases at V and 0 bases at J, with 11 bases in the middle. The CDR3 loop spans 14 amino acids. The CDR3 loop is CAWSPWGMNTEAFF. CDR3 nucleotide sequence: TGTGCCTGGAGCCCATGGGGGATGAACACTGAAGCTTTCTTT.